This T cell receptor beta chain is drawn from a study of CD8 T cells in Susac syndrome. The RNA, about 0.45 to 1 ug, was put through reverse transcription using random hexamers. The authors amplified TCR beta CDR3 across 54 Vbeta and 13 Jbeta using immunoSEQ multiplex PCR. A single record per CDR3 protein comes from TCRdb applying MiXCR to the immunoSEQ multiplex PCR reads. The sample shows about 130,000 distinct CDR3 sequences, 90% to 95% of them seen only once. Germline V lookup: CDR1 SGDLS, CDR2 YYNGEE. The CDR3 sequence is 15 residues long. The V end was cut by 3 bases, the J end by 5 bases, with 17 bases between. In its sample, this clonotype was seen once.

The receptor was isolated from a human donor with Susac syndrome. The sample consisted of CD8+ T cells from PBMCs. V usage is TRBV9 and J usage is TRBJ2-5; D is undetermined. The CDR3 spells CASSGHGVSPETQYF. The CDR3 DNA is TGTGCCAGCAGCGGACACGGTGTATCCCCGGAGACCCAGTACTTC.